This is a list of T cell receptor beta chains from one sample in a study of blood T cell repertoires in COVID-19. Clones were read by immunoSEQ multiplex PCR, and TCRdb kept only the in-frame ones, dropping some. The sample lists about 140,000 clones; 80% were seen once. Material: peripheral blood. The source of these receptors is a man aged 65 to 79 who had recovered from COVID-19. The CDR3 runs from the conserved cysteine through the conserved F or W. The D gene is left open where the match is weak. Clone size is stated in some rows and not others, as once, few, many or a class when expanded.

j_call: TRBJ1-5; clone_size: -; v_call: TRBV6-5; d_call: TRBD1; cdr3_nt: TGTGCCAGCAGTTACCGGGACAGGGGGCAGCCCCAGCATTTT; cdr3_aa: CASSYRDRGQPQHF
j_call: TRBJ2-7; clone_size: -; v_call: TRBV4-3; d_call: TRBD1; cdr3_nt: TGCGCCAGCAGCCTGGACAGGGGAACCCCCTACGAGCAGTACTTC; cdr3_aa: CASSLDRGTPYEQYF
j_call: TRBJ2-5; clone_size: -; v_call: TRBV7-3; d_call: TRBD1; cdr3_nt: TGTGCCAGCAGCCCTGGGACAGGGGTAGAGACCCAGTACTTC; cdr3_aa: CASSPGTGVETQYF
j_call: TRBJ2-1; clone_size: -; v_call: TRBV30; d_call: -; cdr3_nt: TGTGCCTCTAACGCCCAGGCCAATGAGCAGTTCTTC; cdr3_aa: CASNAQANEQFF
j_call: TRBJ1-2; clone_size: -; v_call: TRBV6-2/TRBV6-3; d_call: TRBD1; cdr3_nt: TGTGCCAGCAGTTTCGACCCCTCAGGGGGCGATAGCTATGGCTACACCTTC; cdr3_aa: CASSFDPSGGDSYGYTF
j_call: TRBJ1-2; clone_size: -; v_call: TRBV20-1; d_call: -; cdr3_nt: TGCAGTGCTCCACAGGGTTACGGCTACACCTTC; cdr3_aa: CSAPQGYGYTF
j_call: TRBJ2-6; clone_size: -; v_call: TRBV27; d_call: TRBD1; cdr3_nt: TGTGCCAGCAGTCTCAGGGGGTTTGGGGCCAACGTCCTGACTTTC; cdr3_aa: CASSLRGFGANVLTF
j_call: TRBJ2-3; clone_size: -; v_call: TRBV5-4; d_call: -; cdr3_nt: TGTGCCAGCAGTGAAGGGAGGGATACGCAGTATTTT; cdr3_aa: CASSEGRDTQYF
j_call: TRBJ2-2; clone_size: -; v_call: TRBV12-3/TRBV12-4; d_call: -; cdr3_nt: TGTGCCAGCAGTTTTTACCCGGGCGGGGAGCTGTTTTTT; cdr3_aa: CASSFYPGGELFF
j_call: TRBJ1-6; clone_size: -; v_call: TRBV27; d_call: -; cdr3_nt: TGTGCCAGCGGCCCCCGGCAGGGGATTAGCTCCTATAATTCACCCCTCCACTTT; cdr3_aa: CASGPRQGISSYNSPLHF
j_call: TRBJ2-3; clone_size: once; v_call: TRBV29-1; d_call: -; cdr3_nt: TGCAGCGTTCGGAGAGATACGCAGTATTTT; cdr3_aa: CSVRRDTQYF
j_call: TRBJ2-1; clone_size: -; v_call: TRBV7-2; d_call: TRBD1; cdr3_nt: TGTGCCAGCAGCTCGACAGGGAGCTCCTACAATGAGCAGTTCTTC; cdr3_aa: CASSSTGSSYNEQFF
j_call: TRBJ2-1; clone_size: -; v_call: TRBV3-1/TRBV3-2; d_call: TRBD1; cdr3_nt: TGTGCCAGCAGCCAAGGGGACAGGGTAGATGAGCAGTTCTTC; cdr3_aa: CASSQGDRVDEQFF
j_call: TRBJ2-7; clone_size: -; v_call: TRBV19; d_call: -; cdr3_nt: TGTGCCAGTAGTATAGGAGCGCAAGCGGACTACGAGCAGTACTTC; cdr3_aa: CASSIGAQADYEQYF
j_call: TRBJ1-5; clone_size: few; v_call: TRBV19; d_call: -; cdr3_nt: TGTGCCAGTAGTATTGAGTCCAAAATACATCAGCCCCAGCATTTT; cdr3_aa: CASSIESKIHQPQHF
j_call: TRBJ2-5; clone_size: -; v_call: TRBV29-1; d_call: -; cdr3_nt: TGCAGCGTTGAATTCGGGACAATGAAAGAGACCCAGTACTTC; cdr3_aa: CSVEFGTMKETQYF
j_call: TRBJ2-3; clone_size: once; v_call: TRBV5-6; d_call: TRBD1; cdr3_nt: TGTGCCAGCAGCCCGGACAGGTCGTCTTTTGGGTCCACAGATACGCAGTATTTT; cdr3_aa: CASSPDRSSFGSTDTQYF
j_call: TRBJ2-7; clone_size: -; v_call: TRBV6-5; d_call: -; cdr3_nt: TGTGCCAGCAGGCGGCACGCCACCTACGAGCAGTACTTC; cdr3_aa: CASRRHATYEQYF
j_call: TRBJ1-5; clone_size: -; v_call: TRBV5-1; d_call: -; cdr3_nt: TGCGCCAGCAGCTTGGCTCCTACAGGGTTCGGACAGCCCCAGCATTTT; cdr3_aa: CASSLAPTGFGQPQHF
j_call: TRBJ2-5; clone_size: once; v_call: TRBV10-3; d_call: TRBD2; cdr3_nt: TGTGCCTCAGCAACCCCCGCGGGGGAGACCCGATACTTC; cdr3_aa: CASATPAGETRYF
j_call: TRBJ2-5; clone_size: once; v_call: TRBV5-4; d_call: TRBD1; cdr3_nt: TGTGCCAGCAGCACCGGGACAGGGCCACGAGTAGGCCAGTACTTC; cdr3_aa: CASSTGTGPRVGQYF
j_call: TRBJ2-7; clone_size: -; v_call: TRBV19; d_call: TRBD1; cdr3_nt: TGTGCCAGTAGTAGCCGGACAGGTGTTAGCTCCTACGAGCAGTACTTC; cdr3_aa: CASSSRTGVSSYEQYF
j_call: TRBJ2-5; clone_size: -; v_call: TRBV7-2; d_call: TRBD2; cdr3_nt: TGTGCCAGCAGCCCGATGACTAGCGGGAGGGGAGAGACCCAGTACTTC; cdr3_aa: CASSPMTSGRGETQYF
j_call: TRBJ2-1; clone_size: -; v_call: TRBV6-1; d_call: TRBD2; cdr3_nt: TGTGCCAGCACCCTACGGGGGGATGAGCAGTTCTTC; cdr3_aa: CASTLRGDEQFF
j_call: TRBJ1-1; clone_size: -; v_call: TRBV5-1; d_call: TRBD1; cdr3_nt: TGCGCCAGCAGCCTCCGACAGGGTGGCACTGAAGCTTTCTTT; cdr3_aa: CASSLRQGGTEAFF
j_call: TRBJ2-4; clone_size: few; v_call: TRBV7-9; d_call: -; cdr3_nt: TGTGCCAGCAGCTTAAGAGGACAGGCCAAAAACATTCAGTACTTC; cdr3_aa: CASSLRGQAKNIQYF
j_call: TRBJ1-1; clone_size: -; v_call: TRBV29-1; d_call: -; cdr3_nt: TGCAGCGTTGACAGGGGCGTGAACACTGAAGCTTTCTTT; cdr3_aa: CSVDRGVNTEAFF
j_call: TRBJ2-1; clone_size: -; v_call: TRBV4-1; d_call: TRBD2; cdr3_nt: TGCGCCAGCAGCCAAAAACTAGCGGGAGTCGATGAGCAGTTCTTC; cdr3_aa: CASSQKLAGVDEQFF
j_call: TRBJ1-6; clone_size: -; v_call: TRBV5-1; d_call: TRBD1; cdr3_nt: TGCGCCAGCAGCTCCGGGGGACAGGGACTTTCACCCCTCCACTTT; cdr3_aa: CASSSGGQGLSPLHF
j_call: TRBJ1-1; clone_size: few; v_call: TRBV3-1/TRBV3-2; d_call: -; cdr3_nt: TGTGCCAGCAGCAAATATCAGGGTTGGGAAATGAACACTGAAGCTTTCTTT; cdr3_aa: CASSKYQGWEMNTEAFF
j_call: TRBJ1-5; clone_size: -; v_call: TRBV30; d_call: -; cdr3_nt: TGTGCCTGGAGTACGGGGGGCGCGAGCAATCAGCCCCAGCATTTT; cdr3_aa: CAWSTGGASNQPQHF
j_call: TRBJ1-2; clone_size: -; v_call: TRBV6-5; d_call: TRBD1; cdr3_nt: TGTGCCAGCGGTCAGGGGGGCCCCGTCTATGGCTACACCTTC; cdr3_aa: CASGQGGPVYGYTF
j_call: TRBJ2-7; clone_size: -; v_call: TRBV5-1; d_call: TRBD1; cdr3_nt: TGCGCCAGCAGCTTTGGGGGCAGGGACAGGGCCTACGAGCAGTACTTC; cdr3_aa: CASSFGGRDRAYEQYF
j_call: TRBJ2-7; clone_size: -; v_call: TRBV5-1; d_call: -; cdr3_nt: TGCGCCAGCAGCCCGGACTACTCCTACGAGCAGTACTTC; cdr3_aa: CASSPDYSYEQYF
j_call: TRBJ1-4; clone_size: -; v_call: TRBV2; d_call: TRBD1; cdr3_nt: TGTGCCAGCAGCGGACAGGGGGCCAGTGAAAAACTGTTTTTT; cdr3_aa: CASSGQGASEKLFF
j_call: TRBJ2-7; clone_size: few; v_call: TRBV18; d_call: TRBD1; cdr3_nt: TGTGCCAGCTCCCGATTGGGACAGACCTACGAGCAGTACTTC; cdr3_aa: CASSRLGQTYEQYF
j_call: TRBJ1-2; clone_size: -; v_call: TRBV6-6; d_call: -; cdr3_nt: TGTGCCAGCTATACCACAGGCGTCTATGGCTACACCTTC; cdr3_aa: CASYTTGVYGYTF
j_call: TRBJ1-2; clone_size: -; v_call: TRBV5-6; d_call: -; cdr3_nt: TGTGCCAGCAGCCCGGACACCTCTTTGGGTGGCTACACCTTC; cdr3_aa: CASSPDTSLGGYTF
j_call: TRBJ1-1; clone_size: once; v_call: TRBV18; d_call: TRBD1; cdr3_nt: TGTGCCAGCTCACCACGGGGACAGGGGTTGTACACTGAAGCTTTCTTT; cdr3_aa: CASSPRGQGLYTEAFF
j_call: TRBJ2-7; clone_size: -; v_call: TRBV7-8; d_call: -; cdr3_nt: TGTGCCAGCAGCTTGAGGCTAAAGTACTACGAGCAGTACTTC; cdr3_aa: CASSLRLKYYEQYF
j_call: TRBJ2-1; clone_size: -; v_call: TRBV5-1; d_call: TRBD2; cdr3_nt: TGCGCCAGCAGCGAGGCGGGGGGTGTACGCAATGAGCAGTTCTTC; cdr3_aa: CASSEAGGVRNEQFF
j_call: TRBJ2-1; clone_size: -; v_call: TRBV7-6; d_call: TRBD2; cdr3_nt: TGTGCCAGCAGCCCTCAGGCACTAGCGGAGCCCGGATTCTACAATGAGCAGTTCTTC; cdr3_aa: CASSPQALAEPGFYNEQFF
j_call: TRBJ2-7; clone_size: -; v_call: TRBV5-4; d_call: TRBD2; cdr3_nt: TGTGCCAGCAGCTTGTCACTAGCGGAAAGCTACGAGCAGTACTTC; cdr3_aa: CASSLSLAESYEQYF
j_call: TRBJ2-3; clone_size: -; v_call: TRBV14; d_call: -; cdr3_nt: TGTGCCAGCAGCCAAAACGGGTTTAGTACGCAGTATTTT; cdr3_aa: CASSQNGFSTQYF
j_call: TRBJ1-3; clone_size: few; v_call: TRBV27; d_call: TRBD1; cdr3_nt: TGTGCCAGCACCGCCGGACAGGGCTCTGGAAACACCATATATTTT; cdr3_aa: CASTAGQGSGNTIYF
j_call: TRBJ2-2; clone_size: -; v_call: TRBV2; d_call: TRBD1; cdr3_nt: TGTGCCAGCAGTCGGGACAGCAACACCGGGGAGCTGTTTTTT; cdr3_aa: CASSRDSNTGELFF
j_call: TRBJ2-1; clone_size: once; v_call: TRBV5-4; d_call: TRBD2; cdr3_nt: TGTGCCAGCAGCCGGACTAGCTCCTACAATGAGCAGTTCTTC; cdr3_aa: CASSRTSSYNEQFF
j_call: TRBJ2-3; clone_size: -; v_call: TRBV24-1; d_call: TRBD2; cdr3_nt: TGTGCCACCAGTGACAACGAGGGCGGGAGGGGGACAGATACGCAGTATTTT; cdr3_aa: CATSDNEGGRGTDTQYF
j_call: TRBJ1-4; clone_size: -; v_call: TRBV5-1; d_call: -; cdr3_nt: TGCGCCAGCAGCTCCCGGGCGGGGGAGGAAAAACTGTTTTTT; cdr3_aa: CASSSRAGEEKLFF
j_call: TRBJ2-1; clone_size: -; v_call: TRBV19; d_call: TRBD1; cdr3_nt: TGTGCCAGTAGTATTGACAGGGGGCAGTACAATGAGCAGTTCTTC; cdr3_aa: CASSIDRGQYNEQFF
j_call: TRBJ2-1; clone_size: -; v_call: TRBV15; d_call: TRBD2; cdr3_nt: TGTGCCACCAGCAGAGATCGGAAGCGGGAGGGCAGTGATGAGCAGTTCTTC; cdr3_aa: CATSRDRKREGSDEQFF
j_call: TRBJ2-3; clone_size: -; v_call: TRBV6-2/TRBV6-3; d_call: TRBD2; cdr3_nt: TGTGCCAGCAGTTTCCTAGCGGGAGAGTCCACAGATACGCAGTATTTT; cdr3_aa: CASSFLAGESTDTQYF
j_call: TRBJ2-1; clone_size: -; v_call: TRBV5-1; d_call: -; cdr3_nt: TGCGCCAGCAGGGGCGAGGGCAGTGCCTCCTACAATGAGCAGTTCTTC; cdr3_aa: CASRGEGSASYNEQFF
j_call: TRBJ2-2; clone_size: -; v_call: TRBV2; d_call: -; cdr3_nt: TGTGCCAGCAGTGAACAGGGAGGACCCACCGGGGAGCTGTTTTTT; cdr3_aa: CASSEQGGPTGELFF
j_call: TRBJ2-2; clone_size: -; v_call: TRBV27; d_call: TRBD2; cdr3_nt: TGTGCCAGCAGTTTGGCGGGACTAGCCACCGGGGAGCTGTTTTTT; cdr3_aa: CASSLAGLATGELFF
j_call: TRBJ2-1; clone_size: -; v_call: TRBV5-1; d_call: TRBD2; cdr3_nt: TGCGCCAGCAGTAACGAGCGGGAGAGATACAATGAGCAGTTCTTC; cdr3_aa: CASSNERERYNEQFF
j_call: TRBJ2-1; clone_size: -; v_call: TRBV5-1; d_call: -; cdr3_nt: TGCGCCAGCGTCGAACAGGACCCTTCGGGGGATGAGCAGTTCTTC; cdr3_aa: CASVEQDPSGDEQFF
j_call: TRBJ2-2; clone_size: -; v_call: TRBV5-1; d_call: TRBD2; cdr3_nt: TGCGCCAGCAGCCCGGCAGCGAGCGGGAGGAAAAACACCGGGGAGCTGTTTTTT; cdr3_aa: CASSPAASGRKNTGELFF
j_call: TRBJ1-1; clone_size: -; v_call: TRBV6-6; d_call: TRBD1; cdr3_nt: TGTGCCAGCAGTTACGACAGGGGGAACACTGAAGCTTTCTTT; cdr3_aa: CASSYDRGNTEAFF
j_call: TRBJ1-2; clone_size: -; v_call: TRBV6-6; d_call: -; cdr3_nt: TGTGCCAGCACCCCGCCCGGGACAAATGCCGGCTATGGCTACACCTTC; cdr3_aa: CASTPPGTNAGYGYTF